Below, 31 T cell receptor beta chains from the same sample are listed, as sequenced in a study of blood T cells in healthy people across ages. Through a sample-barcoded 5' primer and a J-beta primer mix, a second PCR was run for roughly 6 to 12 cycles. TCRdb fed the 5' RACE reads into MiXCR, producing one record per CDR3 protein. The sample lists almost 1 million distinct CDR3 sequences, approximately 50% seen once, with about a fifth in the top ten. Material: blood. Source of these receptors: an older woman in good health.

The J gene is TRBJ2-5, the V gene TRBV27; D gene unclear. Germline CDR1 is MNHEY and CDR2 is SMNVEV (reference sequence). This CDR3 contains 13 residues. With 2 bases removed from V and 7 bases from J, the gap between germline ends came to 11 bases. The CDR3 DNA sequence: TGTGCCAGCAGTTTAAGTCCCGGACCGACCCAGTACTTC. Translated: CASSLSPGPTQYF.

This clonotype was detected only a few times. The J gene is TRBJ2-5, the V gene TRBV4-1, with D tentatively TRBD1 (5 bases). V was shortened by 4 bases and J by 11 bases, with 38 bases between the two germline ends. Germline V gene data show CDR1 as MGHRA and CDR2 as YSYEKL. The CDR3 loop spans 20 amino acids. The CDR3 region is CASSPRSQGRADPYSGEQYF. CDR3 nucleotide sequence: TGCGCCAGCAGCCCGCGTTCCCAGGGCAGGGCCGACCCCTACTCGGGTGAGCAGTACTTC.

In this sample, this clonotype turned up a few times. The chain joins TRBV4-1 to TRBJ2-1; no reliable D call. This CDR3 region has 13 residues. In germline, CDR1 is MGHRA, CDR2 YSYEKL. V was shortened by 4 bases and J by 6 bases, with 10 bases between the two germline ends. For the CDR3, the DNA is TGCGCCAGCAGCCCAGAGAACACCAATGAGCAGTTCTTC. Its translation: CASSPENTNEQFF.

The chain recombines TRBV4-1 with TRBJ2-7, with 15 bases identical to TRBD2. The CDR3 runs to 16 residues. The junction had 10 bases not matched to a gene; V was cut back by 6 bases and J by 7 bases. Germline V gene lookup returns CDR1 MGHRA and CDR2 YSYEKL. The CDR3 reads CASRPGLAGGMSEQYF. The CDR3 coding sequence is TGCGCCAGCAGACCCGGACTAGCGGGAGGGATGAGTGAGCAGTACTTC.

This clonotype came up a few times. The chain is built from TRBV25-1 and TRBJ2-2, with D maybe TRBD1 (5 bases). V dropped 1 base and J dropped 3 bases, with 15 bases sitting between them. Germline V lookup: CDR1 MGHDK, CDR2 SYGVNS. The length of the CDR3 is 17 residues. CDR3 protein: CASSESRQGRHTGELFF. CDR3 nucleotides: TGTGCCAGCAGTGAATCCCGGCAGGGTCGGCACACCGGGGAGCTGTTTTTT.

The chain employs TRBV2 and TRBJ1-1; 7 bases line up with TRBD1. The CDR3 covers 14 residues. The V gene end was trimmed by 7 bases and the J gene end by 2 bases; junction bases not matched to a gene: 7. The V gene's germline CDR1 is SNHLY and CDR2 FYNNEI. This CDR3 reads CASTRQGGNTEAFF. DNA for the CDR3: TGTGCCAGCACCCGACAGGGAGGCAACACTGAAGCTTTCTTT.

Only one count was recorded for this clonotype. The J gene is TRBJ2-7, the V gene TRBV10-2; 7 bases align to TRBD1. The CDR3 totals 14 residues. V shed 3 bases and J 6 bases; nucleotides not matched to a gene: 8. The germline V gene encodes CDR1 WSHSY and CDR2 SAAADI. This chain's CDR3 is CASSESPYRGEQYF. DNA for the CDR3: TGCGCCAGCAGTGAAAGCCCGTACAGGGGCGAGCAGTACTTC.

V is TRBV6-6 and J is TRBJ2-4, with TRBD1 matching over 7 bases. With the DNA end fitting TRBJ2-7 better, the J assignment may be wrong. Germline V gene data show CDR1 as MNHNY and CDR2 as SVGAGI (reference sequence). This CDR3 has 14 amino acids. The CDR3 protein is CASRGTADHYEQYF. The CDR3 DNA follows: TGTGCCAGCAGGGGGACAGCAGATCACTACGAGCAGTACTTC.

V gene TRBV15 combines with J gene TRBJ1-4, with D perhaps TRBD1 (6 bases). V dropped 5 bases and J dropped 8 bases, with 15 bases sitting between them. The CDR3 runs 14 residues. Germline values: CDR1 LNHNV, CDR2 YYDKDF (reference sequence). This CDR3 is CATSPEGVGEKLFF. The CDR3 DNA sequence: TGTGCCACCAGCCCCGAGGGGGTCGGAGAAAAACTGTTTTTT.

The CDR3 DNA reads as TGCGCCAGCAGCCGAAAATTAAGCGGGAACTACAATGAGCAGTTCTTC. Protein sequence: CASSRKLSGNYNEQFF. V and J are TRBV4-1 and TRBJ2-1, with 7 bases aligning to TRBD2. CDR1 is MGHRA, CDR2 YSYEKL, per germline. J lost 3 bases, V lost 4 bases, and 9 bases had no gene match. The CDR3 totals 16 residues.

In this sample, this clonotype turned up many times. The chain couples TRBV27 to TRBJ2-1; TRBD2 agrees at 7 bases. The CDR3 is made up of 16 amino acids. V lost 4 bases to trimming and J lost 5 bases; unmatched junction nucleotides: 11. Germline CDR1 is MNHEY and CDR2 is SMNVEV (reference sequence). This CDR3 is CASSSLGTTEDNEQFF. The CDR3 DNA sequence: TGTGCCAGCAGTTCTCTCGGGACTACCGAGGACAATGAGCAGTTCTTC.

V is TRBV30 and J is TRBJ2-4; 10 bases match TRBD2. CDR1 is GTSNPN, CDR2 SVGIG, per germline (reference sequence). The CDR3 sequence is 14 residues long. The junction had 11 bases not matched to a gene; V was cut back by 2 bases and J by 13 bases. The DNA of the CDR3 is TGTGCCTGGAGTCCCGGGCTAGCGGGAGAGGAGCAGTACTTC. This gives the protein CAWSPGLAGEEQYF.

The table lists this clonotype with a few counts. The rearrangement uses TRBV27 and TRBJ2-5; D remains unclear. The V gene lost 3 bases and the J gene lost 5 bases, with 16 bases spanning the gap. Germline V lookup: CDR1 MNHEY, CDR2 SMNVEV (reference sequence). The CDR3 covers 15 residues. The CDR3 sequence: CASSFVPARAETQYF. The CDR3 nucleotides read TGTGCCAGCAGTTTCGTCCCAGCGCGTGCGGAGACCCAGTACTTC.

This chain links TRBV4-1 with TRBJ2-5; no clear D gene. Gene TRBJ2-7 matches the end of the DNA better, so the J call may be wrong. The CDR3 extends over 14 amino acids. Germline V gene data show CDR1 as MGHRA and CDR2 as YSYEKL. CDR3 DNA sequence: TGCGCCAGCAGCCAAACGCAGGATGTGGGCGAGCAGTACTTC. Translation: CASSQTQDVGEQYF.

This clonotype was recorded a few times. This rearrangement joins TRBV6-2 or TRBV6-3 to TRBJ2-7, with TRBD2 identical over 14 bases. V lost 6 bases, J lost 6 bases, and 10 bases stayed unmatched. Germline V gene data show CDR1 as MNHEY and CDR2 as SVGEGT. The CDR3 is made up of 16 amino acids. The CDR3 region is CASRRQGLAGASEQYF. The CDR3 nucleotides are TGTGCCAGCAGGAGACAGGGACTAGCGGGAGCATCCGAGCAGTACTTC.

This clonotype appeared a few times. The chain couples TRBV5-1 to TRBJ2-1, with 15 bases matching TRBD2. Trimming took 2 bases from V and 8 from J; bases not matched to a gene: 2. The length of the CDR3 is 15 residues. Germline assignment: CDR1 SGHRS and CDR2 YFSETQ. CDR3 DNA sequence: TGCGCCAGCAGCTTCGGACTAGCGGGAGGGGATGAGCAGTTCTTC. As protein: CASSFGLAGGDEQFF.

The chain combines TRBV20-1 with TRBJ2-3; D remains ambiguous. CDR1 and CDR2 from the germline V gene are DFQATT and SNEGSKA (reference sequence). The CDR3 covers 14 residues. With 1 base removed from V and 0 bases from J, the gap between germline ends came to 8 bases. Here the CDR3 reads CSARVVLSTDTQYF. For the CDR3, the DNA is TGCAGTGCTAGAGTAGTCCTTAGCACAGATACGCAGTATTTT.

V gene TRBV20-1 combines with J gene TRBJ2-1; TRBD2 matches at 12 bases. The CDR3 consists of 16 residues. Trimming at V came to 6 bases and at J to 7 bases, leaving 13 bases not matched to a gene. Looked up from germline, CDR1 is DFQATT and CDR2 is SNEGSKA (reference sequence). The CDR3 region is CSAGLAGSRSHNEQFF. CDR3 DNA sequence: TGCAGTGCGGGACTAGCGGGCTCTCGGTCCCATAATGAGCAGTTCTTC.

The chain combines TRBV12-3 or TRBV12-4 with TRBJ2-1, with 12 bases lining up with TRBD2. The CDR3 totals 15 residues. The J segment lost 12 bases and the V segment lost 6 bases, leaving 12 bases of the junction unmatched. The CDR3 reads CASRPELAGGRGQFF. Written as DNA, the CDR3 is TGTGCCAGCAGACCCGAACTAGCGGGAGGCCGCGGGCAGTTCTTC.

This clonotype was seen a few times. The V call is TRBV20-1, the J call TRBJ2-7, with a tentative D call TRBD2 (5 bases). The length of the CDR3 is 13 residues. The V gene's germline CDR1 is DFQATT and CDR2 SNEGSKA (reference sequence). V lost 6 bases and J lost 0, with 12 bases in between. The CDR3 DNA sequence: TGCAGTGCGATGAGCGGAAACTCCTACGAGCAGTACTTC. This codes for CSAMSGNSYEQYF.

This chain uses TRBV29-1 with TRBJ2-1, with D uncertain. The CDR3 is 10 residues long. CDR1 and CDR2 from the germline V gene are SQVTM and ANQGSEA. V lost 5 bases to trimming and J lost 7 bases, with 6 bases between them. The CDR3 DNA reads TGCAGCGTTAACAGTAATGAGCAGTTCTTC. Protein sequence: CSVNSNEQFF.

The CDR3: CASESGTGSSPLHF. Written as DNA, the CDR3 is TGTGCCAGCGAGAGTGGGACAGGGTCTTCACCCCTCCACTTT. This chain uses TRBV9 with TRBJ1-6, with 9 positions matching TRBD1. Trimming removed 7 bases from V and 9 bases from J; junction bases left unmatched: 8. The germline V gene encodes CDR1 SGDLS and CDR2 YYNGEE. The CDR3 contains 14 residues.

The chain couples TRBV18 to TRBJ2-3; D perhaps matches TRBD2 (6 bases). This CDR3 contains 14 residues. V was clipped by 2 bases and J by 6 bases, with 12 bases between them. CDR1 is KGHSH and CDR2 is LQKENI in the germline V gene. The CDR3 region has the DNA TGTGCCAGCTCACCATCGGGAGTTCGGGATACGCAGTATTTT. It yields the protein CASSPSGVRDTQYF.

V gene TRBV5-4 combines with J gene TRBJ2-2; D might be TRBD1 or TRBD2, each matching 5 bases. Germline V CDR1 and CDR2: SGHNT, YYREEE (reference sequence). The CDR3 sequence is 15 residues long. Trimming took off 1 base at V and 6 bases at J, with 13 bases between the two ends. Here the CDR3 DNA reads TGTGCCAGCAGCTTGACGGGGCTGAATCCCGGGGAGCTGTTTTTT. Protein product: CASSLTGLNPGELFF. The entire variable domain, with the rest obtained from reference TRBV5-4 and TRBJ2-2, is as follows: ETGVTQSPTHLIKTRGQQVTLRCSSQSGHNTVSWYQQALGQGPQFIFQYYREEENGRGNFPPRFSGLQFPNYSSELNVNALELDDSALYLCASSLTGLNPGELFFGEGSRLTVL.

In its sample, this clonotype was seen a few times. The J gene is TRBJ2-7, the V gene TRBV5-1; D may correspond to TRBD1 or TRBD2 (6 bases each). Germline-derived CDR1 and CDR2 are SGHRS and YFSETQ. Trimming shortened V by 3 bases and J by 1 base, and 14 bases separated the two germline ends. The CDR3 totals 15 residues. Written as DNA, the CDR3 is TGCGCCAGCAGCTCCCTAGGGGGAGGTTCCTACGAGCAGTACTTC. Translated, it gives CASSSLGGGSYEQYF.

CDR3 protein: CASSFDRASSGANVLTF. In DNA form, the CDR3 reads TGTGCCAGCAGTTTCGACAGGGCAAGCTCTGGGGCCAACGTCCTGACTTTC. The chain links TRBV6-5 to TRBJ2-6, with TRBD1 matching 7 bases. Germline CDR1 MNHEY, CDR2 SVGAGI. Germline trimming cut 4 bases from V and 0 bases from J; bases unmatched to any gene: 6. The CDR3 spans 17 residues.

In nucleotides, the CDR3 is TGTGCCAGCAGGAGACAGGCCGAGAGCTCCTACAATGAGCAGTTCTTC. Amino acid sequence: CASRRQAESSYNEQFF. This chain connects TRBV2 to TRBJ2-1; D is perhaps TRBD1 (6 bases). Deletions cut 6 bases from V and 0 bases from J, with 15 bases between. In germline, CDR1 is SNHLY, CDR2 FYNNEI. The CDR3 has 16 amino acids.

V usage is TRBV7-8 and J usage is TRBJ2-1, with 9 bases that match TRBD2. The J call may be wrong; the DNA end is better matched by TRBJ2-7. The CDR3 runs 17 residues. CDR1 and CDR2 (germline): SGHVS, FQNEAQ. The CDR3 loop is CASSSPLAGEAYNEQYF. Written as DNA, the CDR3 is TGTGCCAGCAGCTCGCCTTTAGCGGGAGAGGCCTACAATGAGCAGTACTTC.

The CDR3 DNA follows: TGTGCCACCAGTGTCGCGGGAGGGCCTACAGATACGCAGTATTTT. Amino acid sequence: CATSVAGGPTDTQYF. The chain carries TRBV24-1 and TRBJ2-3, with 9 bases lining up with TRBD2. V trimming: 5 bases; J trimming: 3 bases; junction bases outside the gene matches: 5. The germline V gene encodes CDR1 KGHDR and CDR2 SFDVKD. CDR3 length equals 15 residues.

V usage is TRBV20-1 and J usage is TRBJ2-1, with D hard to call. CDR3 size: 17 residues. The germline V gene encodes CDR1 DFQATT and CDR2 SNEGSKA (reference sequence). Between the trimmed V and J ends, which lost 4 bases and 1 base, there was a span of 20 bases. The CDR3 region has the DNA TGCAGTGCTAACCAACTGCTCGCGCAGAGATCCTACAATGAGCAGTTCTTC. This translates into CSANQLLAQRSYNEQFF.

V and J are TRBV6-6 and TRBJ1-5, with D possibly TRBD1 on 6 matching bases. The CDR3 length is 16 residues. Trimming took 2 bases from V and 3 from J, leaving 14 bases between them. Germline-derived CDR1 and CDR2 are MNHNY and SVGAGI (reference sequence). CDR3 bases: TGTGCCAGCAGTTACCTAAACGGACAGAACAATCAGCCCCAGCATTTT. Translating it yields CASSYLNGQNNQPQHF.